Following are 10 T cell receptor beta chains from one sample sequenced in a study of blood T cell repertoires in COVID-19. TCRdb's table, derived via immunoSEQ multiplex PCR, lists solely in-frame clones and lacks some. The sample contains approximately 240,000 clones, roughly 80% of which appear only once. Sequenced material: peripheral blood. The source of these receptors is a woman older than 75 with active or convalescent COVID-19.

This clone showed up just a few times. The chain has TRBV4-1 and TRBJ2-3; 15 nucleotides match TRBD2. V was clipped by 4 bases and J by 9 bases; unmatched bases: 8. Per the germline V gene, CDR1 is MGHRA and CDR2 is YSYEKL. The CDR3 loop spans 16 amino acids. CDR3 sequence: CASSPQGTSGRRTQYF. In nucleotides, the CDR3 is TGCGCCAGCAGCCCTCAAGGGACTAGCGGGAGGAGAACGCAGTATTTT.

The CDR3 sequence: CAKNLRGGGTEAFF. The CDR3 nucleotides read TGTGCTAAAAATCTAAGGGGCGGTGGCACTGAAGCTTTCTTT. The gene calls are TRBV19 and TRBJ1-1, with D perhaps matching TRBD1 (5 bases). The germline CDR1 and CDR2 sequences are LNHDA and SQIVND (reference sequence). The CDR3 runs to 14 residues.

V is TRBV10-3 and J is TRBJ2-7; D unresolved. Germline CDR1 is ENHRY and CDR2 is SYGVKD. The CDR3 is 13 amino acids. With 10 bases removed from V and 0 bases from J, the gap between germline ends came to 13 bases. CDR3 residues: CATQLDNSYEQYF. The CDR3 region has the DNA TGTGCCACCCAATTAGACAACTCCTACGAGCAGTACTTC.

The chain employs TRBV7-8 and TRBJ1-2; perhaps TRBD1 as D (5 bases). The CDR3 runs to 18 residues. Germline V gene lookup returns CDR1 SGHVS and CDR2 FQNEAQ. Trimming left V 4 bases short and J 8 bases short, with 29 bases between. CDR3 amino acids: CASSSIGGDWALEEGYTF. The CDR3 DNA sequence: TGTGCCAGCAGCTCCATCGGGGGGGATTGGGCCTTGGAGGAGGGCTACACCTTC. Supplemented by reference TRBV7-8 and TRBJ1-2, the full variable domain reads GAGVSQSPRYKVAKRGQDVALRCDPISGHVSLFWYQQALGQGPEFLTYFQNEAQLDKSGLPSDRFFAERPEGSVSTLKIQRTQQEDSAVYLCASSSIGGDWALEEGYTFGSGTRLTVV.

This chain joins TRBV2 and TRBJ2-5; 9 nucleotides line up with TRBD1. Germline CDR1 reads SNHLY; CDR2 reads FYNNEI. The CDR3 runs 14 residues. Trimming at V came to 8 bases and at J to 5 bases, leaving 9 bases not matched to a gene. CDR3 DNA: TGTGCCAGCTCCGGGACAGGGAGGGGGGAGACCCAGTACTTC. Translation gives CASSGTGRGETQYF. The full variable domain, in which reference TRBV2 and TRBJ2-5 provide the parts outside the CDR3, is EPEVTQTPSHQVTQMGQEVILRCVPISNHLYFYWYRQILGQKVEFLVSFYNNEISEKSEIFDDQFSVERPDGSNFTLKIRSTKLEDSAMYFCASSGTGRGETQYFGPGTRLLVL.

CDR3 sequence (DNA): TGCGCCAGCAGCCAAGAGCCCCCTCTGGCTAGCAATCAGCCCCAGCATTTT. Amino acids: CASSQEPPLASNQPQHF. The chain is built from TRBV4-1 and TRBJ1-5; D is unresolved. The germline V gene has CDR1 MGHRA and CDR2 YSYEKL. Between the trimmed V and J ends, which lost 0 bases and 0 bases, there was a span of 12 bases. The CDR3 is 17 amino acids.

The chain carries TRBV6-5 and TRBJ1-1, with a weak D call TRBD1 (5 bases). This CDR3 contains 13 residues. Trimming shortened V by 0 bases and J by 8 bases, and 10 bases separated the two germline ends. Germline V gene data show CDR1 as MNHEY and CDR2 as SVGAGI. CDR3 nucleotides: TGTGCCAGCAGTTACTCGCGTAGGGGCGAAGCTTTCTTT. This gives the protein CASSYSRRGEAFF.

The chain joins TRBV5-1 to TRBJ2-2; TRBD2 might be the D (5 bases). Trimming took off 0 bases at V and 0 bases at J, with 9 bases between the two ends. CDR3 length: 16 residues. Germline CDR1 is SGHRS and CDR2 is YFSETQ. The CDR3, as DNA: TGCGCCAGCAGCTTGGCCAGCGGTTCGAACACCGGGGAGCTGTTTTTT. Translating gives CASSLASGSNTGELFF.

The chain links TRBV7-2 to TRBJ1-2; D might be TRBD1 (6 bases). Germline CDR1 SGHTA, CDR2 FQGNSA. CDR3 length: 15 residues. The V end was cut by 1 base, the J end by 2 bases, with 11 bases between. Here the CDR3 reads CASSLERQANYGYTF. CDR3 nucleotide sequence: TGTGCCAGCAGCTTAGAACGACAGGCAAACTATGGCTACACCTTC. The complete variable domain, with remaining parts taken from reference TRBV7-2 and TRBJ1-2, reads GAGVSQSPSNKVTEKGKDVELRCDPISGHTALYWYRQSLGQGLEFLIYFQGNSAPDKSGLPSDRFSAERTGGSVSTLTIQRTQQEDSAVYLCASSLERQANYGYTFGSGTRLTVV.

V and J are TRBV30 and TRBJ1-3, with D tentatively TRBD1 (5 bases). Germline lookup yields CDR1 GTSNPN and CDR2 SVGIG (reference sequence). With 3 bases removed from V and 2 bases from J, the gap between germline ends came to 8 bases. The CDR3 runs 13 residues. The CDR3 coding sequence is TGTGCCTGGAGAATGGGGCCTGGAAACACCATATATTTT. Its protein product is CAWRMGPGNTIYF.